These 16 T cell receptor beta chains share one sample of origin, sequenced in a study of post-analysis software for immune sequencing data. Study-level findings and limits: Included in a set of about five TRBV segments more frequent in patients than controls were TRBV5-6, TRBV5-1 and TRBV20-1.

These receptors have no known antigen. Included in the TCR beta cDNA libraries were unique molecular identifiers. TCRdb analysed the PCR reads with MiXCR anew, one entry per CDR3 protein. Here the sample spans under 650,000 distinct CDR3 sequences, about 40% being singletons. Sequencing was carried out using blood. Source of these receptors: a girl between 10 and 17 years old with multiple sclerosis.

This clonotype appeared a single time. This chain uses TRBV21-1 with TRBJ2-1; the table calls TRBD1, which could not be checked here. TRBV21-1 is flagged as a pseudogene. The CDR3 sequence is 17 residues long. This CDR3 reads CASSKPLRQSNDNEQFF. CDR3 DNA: TGTGCCAGCAGCAAACCCCTCAGACAGAGTAACGACAATGAGCAGTTCTTC.

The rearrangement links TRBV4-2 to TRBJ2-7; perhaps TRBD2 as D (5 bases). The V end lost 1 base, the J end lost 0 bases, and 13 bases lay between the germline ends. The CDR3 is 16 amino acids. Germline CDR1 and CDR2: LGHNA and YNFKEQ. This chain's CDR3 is CASSQASGLNSYEQYF. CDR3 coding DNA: TGTGCCAGCAGCCAAGCCTCGGGGTTAAACTCCTACGAGCAGTACTTC.

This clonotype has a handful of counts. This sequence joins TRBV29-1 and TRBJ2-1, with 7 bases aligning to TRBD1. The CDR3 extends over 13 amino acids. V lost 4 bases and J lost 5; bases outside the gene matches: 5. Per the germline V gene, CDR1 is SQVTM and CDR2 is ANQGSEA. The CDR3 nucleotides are TGCAGCGTTGGACAGGGTGTCCACAATGAGCAGTTCTTC. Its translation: CSVGQGVHNEQFF.

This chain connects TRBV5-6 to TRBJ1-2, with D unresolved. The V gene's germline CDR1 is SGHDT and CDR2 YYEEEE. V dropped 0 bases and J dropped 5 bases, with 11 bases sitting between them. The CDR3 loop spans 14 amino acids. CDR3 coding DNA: TGTGCCAGCAGCTTGGAGGTGGGCCGGTATGGCTACACCTTC. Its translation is CASSLEVGRYGYTF. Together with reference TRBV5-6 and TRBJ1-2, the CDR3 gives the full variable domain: DAGVTQSPTHLIKTRGQQVTLRCSPKSGHDTVSWYQQALGQGPQFIFQYYEEEERQRGNFPDRFSGHQFPNYSSELNVNALLLGDSALYLCASSLEVGRYGYTFGSGTRLTVV.

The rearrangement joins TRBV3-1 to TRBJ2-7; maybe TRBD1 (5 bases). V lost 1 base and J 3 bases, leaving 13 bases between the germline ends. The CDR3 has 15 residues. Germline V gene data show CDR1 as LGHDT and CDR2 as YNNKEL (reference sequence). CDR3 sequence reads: CASSQGGRALYEQYF. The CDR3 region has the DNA TGTGCCAGCAGCCAAGGGGGCAGGGCCCTCTACGAGCAGTACTTC.

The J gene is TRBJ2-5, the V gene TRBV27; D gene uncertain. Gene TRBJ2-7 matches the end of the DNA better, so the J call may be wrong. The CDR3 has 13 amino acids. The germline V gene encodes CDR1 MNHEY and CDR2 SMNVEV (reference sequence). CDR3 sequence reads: CASSLTPVGEQYF. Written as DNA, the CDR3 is TGTGCCAGCAGTTTAACCCCAGTGGGCGAGCAGTACTTC.

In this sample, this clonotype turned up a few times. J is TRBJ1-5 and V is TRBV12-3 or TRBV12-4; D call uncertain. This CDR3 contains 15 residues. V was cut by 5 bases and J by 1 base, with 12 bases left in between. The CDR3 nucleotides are TGTGCCAGCAGTCCACGGGGAGGCAGCAATCAGCCCCAGCATTTT. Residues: CASSPRGGSNQPQHF.

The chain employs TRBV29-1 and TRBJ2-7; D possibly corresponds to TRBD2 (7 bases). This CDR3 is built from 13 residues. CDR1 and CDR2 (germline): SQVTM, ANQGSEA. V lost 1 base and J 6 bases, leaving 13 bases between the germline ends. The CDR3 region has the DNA TGCAGCGTTGAAGGTGGGGGGGCCTGCGAGCAGTACTTC. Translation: CSVEGGGACEQYF.

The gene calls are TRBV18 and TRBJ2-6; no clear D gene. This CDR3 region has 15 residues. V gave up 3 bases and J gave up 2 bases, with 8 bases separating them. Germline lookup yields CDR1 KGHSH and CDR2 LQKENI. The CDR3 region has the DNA TGTGCCAGCTCACCTGATAGAACTGGGGCCAACGTCCTGACTTTC. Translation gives CASSPDRTGANVLTF.

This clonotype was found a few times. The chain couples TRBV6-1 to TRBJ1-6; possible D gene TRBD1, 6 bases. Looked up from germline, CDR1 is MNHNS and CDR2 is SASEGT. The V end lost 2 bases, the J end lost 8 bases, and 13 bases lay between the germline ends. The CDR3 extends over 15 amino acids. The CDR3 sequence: CASSEWWGQDSPLHF. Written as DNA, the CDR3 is TGTGCCAGCAGTGAATGGTGGGGGCAGGATTCACCCCTCCACTTT.

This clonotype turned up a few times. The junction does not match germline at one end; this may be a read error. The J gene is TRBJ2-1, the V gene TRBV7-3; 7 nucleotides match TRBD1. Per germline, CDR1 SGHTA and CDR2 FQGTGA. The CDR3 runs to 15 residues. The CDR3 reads CTSSLGQGAYNEQFF. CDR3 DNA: TGTACCAGCAGCTTAGGCCAGGGGGCCTACAATGAGCAGTTCTTC.

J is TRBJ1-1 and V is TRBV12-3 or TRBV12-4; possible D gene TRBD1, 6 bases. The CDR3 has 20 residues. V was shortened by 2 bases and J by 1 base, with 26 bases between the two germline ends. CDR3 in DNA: TGTGCCAGCAGTTTACCGTTCTACCGACCATCGAAGGGGGAGAACACTGAAGCTTTCTTT. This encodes CASSLPFYRPSKGENTEAFF.

CDR3: CASSPYSGSHPKETQYF. DNA for the CDR3: TGCGCCAGCAGCCCTTACTCAGGGAGCCACCCAAAAGAGACCCAGTACTTC. The chain joins TRBV5-1 to TRBJ2-5; the D gene could be TRBD1 or TRBD2 (5 bases each). The V end lost 4 bases, the J end lost 3 bases, and 22 bases lay between the germline ends. Germline values: CDR1 SGHRS, CDR2 YFSETQ. CDR3 size: 17 residues.

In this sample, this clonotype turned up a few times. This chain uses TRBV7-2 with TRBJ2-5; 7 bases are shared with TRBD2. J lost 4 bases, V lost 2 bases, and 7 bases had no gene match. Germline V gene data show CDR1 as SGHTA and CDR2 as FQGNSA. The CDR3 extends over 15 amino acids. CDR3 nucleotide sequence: TGTGCCAGCAGCTTATCGGGGGGATCGCGAGAGACCCAGTACTTC. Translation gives CASSLSGGSRETQYF. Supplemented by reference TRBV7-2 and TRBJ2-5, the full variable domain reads GAGVSQSPSNKVTEKGKDVELRCDPISGHTALYWYRQSLGQGLEFLIYFQGNSAPDKSGLPSDRFSAERTGGSVSTLTIQRTQQEDSAVYLCASSLSGGSRETQYFGPGTRLLVL.

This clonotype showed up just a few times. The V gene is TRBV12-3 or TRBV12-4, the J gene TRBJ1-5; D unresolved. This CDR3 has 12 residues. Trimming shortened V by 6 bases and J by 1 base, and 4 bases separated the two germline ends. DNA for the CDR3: TGTGCCAGCAGAATAAGCAATCAGCCCCAGCATTTT. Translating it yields CASRISNQPQHF.

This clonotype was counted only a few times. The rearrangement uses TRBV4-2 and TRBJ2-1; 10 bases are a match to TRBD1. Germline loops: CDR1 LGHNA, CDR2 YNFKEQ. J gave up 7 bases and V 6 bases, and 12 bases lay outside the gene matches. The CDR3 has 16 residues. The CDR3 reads CASRRTDRGIGNEQFF. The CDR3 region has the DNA TGTGCCAGCAGGCGAACGGACAGGGGGATTGGGAATGAGCAGTTCTTC.